Sequencing of this TCR beta chain was carried out in a study of T cell changes during pregnancy in multiple sclerosis. This CDR3 contains 15 residues. The germline V gene has CDR1 SGHRS and CDR2 YFSETQ. V was clipped by 0 bases and J by 3 bases, with 12 bases between them. The method was immunoSEQ multiplex PCR; TCRdb's version includes in-frame clones alone and lacks a portion of them. Of approximately 110,000 clones listed, roughly 90% were seen once; the top ten hold 1.5%. This clonotype was obtained from a female donor with multiple sclerosis, enrolled in a pregnancy study. The chain has TRBV5-1 and TRBJ1-1; tentative D call: TRBD1 (5 bases). Specimen: peripheral blood, collected in the third trimester of pregnancy. In nucleotides, the CDR3 is TGCGCCAGCAGCTTGGAGGGGATTGGGCACACTGAAGCTTTCTTT. This codes for CASSLEGIGHTEAFF.